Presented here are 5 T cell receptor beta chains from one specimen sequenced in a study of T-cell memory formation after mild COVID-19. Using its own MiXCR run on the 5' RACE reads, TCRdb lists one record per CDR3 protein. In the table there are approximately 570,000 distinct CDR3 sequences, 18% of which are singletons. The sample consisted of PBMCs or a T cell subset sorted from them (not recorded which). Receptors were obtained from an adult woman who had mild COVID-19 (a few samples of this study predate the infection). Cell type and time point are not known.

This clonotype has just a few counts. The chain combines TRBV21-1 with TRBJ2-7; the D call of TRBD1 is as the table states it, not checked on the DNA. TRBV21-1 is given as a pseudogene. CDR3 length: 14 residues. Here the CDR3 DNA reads TGTGCCAGCAGCAAAGAGAGAGGGGGATACGAGCAGTACTTC. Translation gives CASSKERGGYEQYF.

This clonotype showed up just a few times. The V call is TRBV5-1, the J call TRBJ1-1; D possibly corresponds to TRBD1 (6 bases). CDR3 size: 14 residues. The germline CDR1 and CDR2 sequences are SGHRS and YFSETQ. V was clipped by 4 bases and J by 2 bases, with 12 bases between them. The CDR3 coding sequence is TGCGCCAGCAGCCCAGGGACATCTAACACTGAAGCTTTCTTT. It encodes CASSPGTSNTEAFF.

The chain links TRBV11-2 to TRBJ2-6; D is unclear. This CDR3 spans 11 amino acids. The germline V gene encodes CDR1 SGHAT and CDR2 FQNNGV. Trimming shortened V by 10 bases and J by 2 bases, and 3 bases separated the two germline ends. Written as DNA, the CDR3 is TGTGCCACCCCTGGGGCCAACGTCCTGACTTTC. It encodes CATPGANVLTF. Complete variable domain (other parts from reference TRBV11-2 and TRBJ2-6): EAGVAQSPRYKIIEKRQSVAFWCNPISGHATLYWYQQILGQGPKLLIQFQNNGVVDDSQLPKDRFSAERLKGVDSTLKIQPAKLEDSAVYLCATPGANVLTFGAGSRLTVL.

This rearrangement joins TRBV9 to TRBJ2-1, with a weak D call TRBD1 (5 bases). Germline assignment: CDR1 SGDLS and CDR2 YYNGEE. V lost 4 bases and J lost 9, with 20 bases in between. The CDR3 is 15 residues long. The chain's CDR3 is CASSTHPRDSGEQFF. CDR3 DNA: TGTGCCAGCAGCACCCACCCCAGGGATTCCGGTGAGCAGTTCTTC.

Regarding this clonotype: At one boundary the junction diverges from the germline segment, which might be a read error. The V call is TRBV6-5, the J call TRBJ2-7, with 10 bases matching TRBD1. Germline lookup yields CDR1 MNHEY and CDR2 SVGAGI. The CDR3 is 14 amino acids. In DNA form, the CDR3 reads TGTGCCAGCAGTCGACAGGGGGCCTCCAACGAGCAGTACTTC. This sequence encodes CASSRQGASNEQYF.